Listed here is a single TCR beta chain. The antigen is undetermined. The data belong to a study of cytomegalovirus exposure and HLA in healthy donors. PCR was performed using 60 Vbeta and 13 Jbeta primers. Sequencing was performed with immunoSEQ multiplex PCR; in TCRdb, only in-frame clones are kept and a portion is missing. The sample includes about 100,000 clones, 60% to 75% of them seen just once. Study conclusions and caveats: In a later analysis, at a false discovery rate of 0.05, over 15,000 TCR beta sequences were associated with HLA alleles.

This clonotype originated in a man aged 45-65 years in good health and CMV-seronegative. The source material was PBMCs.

The CDR3 sequence: CASSLFPGELFF. The CDR3 nucleotides are TGTGCCAGCAGCCTTTTCCCCGGGGAGCTGTTTTTT. The rearrangement links TRBV13 to TRBJ2-2; D uncertain. The CDR3 runs to 12 residues. The V gene's germline CDR1 is PRHDT and CDR2 FYEKMQ (reference sequence). V was pared by 5 bases and J by 6 bases, with 7 bases between.